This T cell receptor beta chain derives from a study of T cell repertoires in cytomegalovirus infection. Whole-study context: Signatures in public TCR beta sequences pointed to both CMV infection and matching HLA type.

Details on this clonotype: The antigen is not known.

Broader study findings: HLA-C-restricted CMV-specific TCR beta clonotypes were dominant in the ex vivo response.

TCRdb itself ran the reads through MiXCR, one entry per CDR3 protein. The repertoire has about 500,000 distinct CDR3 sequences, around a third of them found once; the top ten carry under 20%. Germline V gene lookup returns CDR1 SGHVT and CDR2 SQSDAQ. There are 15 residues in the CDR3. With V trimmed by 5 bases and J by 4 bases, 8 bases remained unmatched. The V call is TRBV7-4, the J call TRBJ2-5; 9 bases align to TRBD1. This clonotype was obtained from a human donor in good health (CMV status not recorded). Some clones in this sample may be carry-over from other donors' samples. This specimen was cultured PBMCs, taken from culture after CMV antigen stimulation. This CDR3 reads CASSPWDRVGETQYF. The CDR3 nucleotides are TGTGCCAGCAGCCCCTGGGACAGGGTAGGAGAGACCCAGTACTTC.